The 15 T cell receptor beta chains presented below share a single source sample, sequenced in a study of blood T cells in healthy people across ages. A J-beta primer mix and a sample-barcoded 5' primer were used in a second PCR of roughly 6 to 12 cycles. Via MiXCR, TCRdb re-called the 5' RACE reads, giving one row per CDR3 protein. The sample shows 1,500,000 or so distinct CDR3 sequences, around 40% of them seen only once. Specimen: blood. These receptors came from a young woman in good health.

On this clonotype itself: Compared with germline, one end of the junction differs, possibly owing to a read error. The chain links TRBV20-1 to TRBJ2-1; D gene uncertain. The CDR3 has 14 amino acids. Per the germline V gene, CDR1 is DFQATT and CDR2 is SNEGSKA (reference sequence). The CDR3 DNA reads as TGCAGTGCTAGAGATAAGACTGGTAACAATGGGCAGTTCTTC. Translating gives CSARDKTGNNGQFF.

For the CDR3, the DNA is TGTGCCTCCGGTCGGGGCAGGACCGGGGAGCTGTTTTTT. It specifies CASGRGRTGELFF. The chain carries TRBV7-9 and TRBJ2-2; the D call may be TRBD1 or TRBD2 (5 bases each). V shed 11 bases and J shed 5 bases, with 15 bases lying between them. The CDR3 extends over 13 amino acids. Germline CDR1 is SEHNR and CDR2 is FQNEAQ (reference sequence).

V gene TRBV6-5 combines with J gene TRBJ2-5; D call uncertain. The germline V gene has CDR1 MNHEY and CDR2 SVGAGI. CDR3 length equals 11 residues. Trimming stripped 6 bases from V and 5 bases from J, with 7 bases between. Written as DNA, the CDR3 is TGTGCCAGCAGAAGGGATGAGACCCAGTACTTC. Its protein product is CASRRDETQYF.

The chain carries TRBV20-1 and TRBJ2-1; 11 nucleotides line up with TRBD2. This CDR3 has 14 residues. V lost 6 bases to trimming and J lost 7 bases; unmatched junction nucleotides: 8. Germline CDR1 is DFQATT and CDR2 is SNEGSKA (reference sequence). CDR3 amino acids: CSAVLAGALNEQFF. CDR3 bases: TGCAGTGCGGTACTAGCGGGGGCTCTGAATGAGCAGTTCTTC.

V is TRBV4-1 and J is TRBJ1-1, with D possibly matching TRBD1 (6 bases). The germline V gene encodes CDR1 MGHRA and CDR2 YSYEKL. Between the trimmed V and J ends, which lost 1 base and 1 base, there was a span of 13 bases. This CDR3 comprises 16 residues. CDR3 protein: CASSQAGGTWNTEAFF. In DNA, the CDR3 is TGCGCCAGCAGCCAAGCCGGGGGGACATGGAACACTGAAGCTTTCTTT.

J is TRBJ1-5 and V is TRBV7-9; tentative D call: TRBD1 (5 bases). This CDR3 has 14 residues. Trimming stripped 5 bases from V and 6 bases from J, with 14 bases between. Germline V gene sequence: CDR1 SEHNR, CDR2 FQNEAQ (reference sequence). CDR3 DNA: TGTGCCAGCAGCCCGACAGTCTCGGGTCAGCCCCAGCATTTT. It specifies CASSPTVSGQPQHF.

The chain employs TRBV20-1 and TRBJ2-1; 7 nucleotides agree with TRBD2. V trimming: 5 bases; J trimming: 4 bases; junction bases outside the gene matches: 14. Germline V gene sequence: CDR1 DFQATT, CDR2 SNEGSKA (reference sequence). This CDR3 is 16 amino acids long. CDR3 DNA sequence: TGCAGTGCTGGGGAGATGACTGGCGGGAGTTACAATGAGCAGTTCTTC. It translates to CSAGEMTGGSYNEQFF.

The chain has TRBV13 and TRBJ2-4, with a tentative D call TRBD1 (5 bases). TRBJ2-7 explains the end of the DNA better; the J call may be wrong. Per germline, CDR1 PRHDT and CDR2 FYEKMQ (reference sequence). This CDR3 contains 15 residues. The CDR3 DNA reads TGTGCCAGCAGCTTAGATCAGGGTCTCGCCTACGAGCAGTACTTC. Encoded protein: CASSLDQGLAYEQYF.

This chain joins TRBV6-2 or TRBV6-3 and TRBJ2-7; D might be TRBD2 (5 bases). The CDR3 runs to 19 residues. Germline V lookup: CDR1 MNHEY, CDR2 SVGEGT. Trimming took off 0 bases at V and 3 bases at J, with 24 bases between the two ends. The CDR3 DNA is TGTGCCAGCAGTTACTCGGCCTCTCTAATGGCGGGTTTTGTCTACGAGCAGTACTTC. This codes for CASSYSASLMAGFVYEQYF.

This chain connects TRBV5-1 to TRBJ2-1; 10 positions match TRBD1. The CDR3 length is 16 residues. Trimming at V came to 0 bases and at J to 7 bases, leaving 7 bases not matched to a gene. The germline V gene encodes CDR1 SGHRS and CDR2 YFSETQ. The CDR3 coding sequence is TGCGCCAGCAGCTTGGAAAGTGGGACAGGGGTAAATGAGCAGTTCTTC. Protein product: CASSLESGTGVNEQFF.

In regard to this clonotype: Its ends do not fully match the called genes, so a read error is possible. The V call is TRBV12-3 or TRBV12-4, the J call TRBJ2-1; TRBD2 matches at 13 bases. The CDR3 is made up of 15 amino acids. CDR3 nucleotides: TGTGCCAGCAGTTTTGGACTAGCGGGAGTCTATGAGGAGTTCTTC. Amino acid sequence: CASSFGLAGVYEEFF.

This clonotype was seen more than once but under ten times. This sequence joins TRBV12-3 or TRBV12-4 and TRBJ1-1, with a tentative D call TRBD1 (5 bases). V lost 3 bases, J lost 4 bases, and 15 bases lay in between. The CDR3 extends over 15 amino acids. Here the CDR3 DNA reads TGTGCCAGCAGTTTTAACAGGTTACTCGGCACTGAAGCTTTCTTT. Protein sequence: CASSFNRLLGTEAFF.

V usage is TRBV20-1 and J usage is TRBJ2-1; 10 bases line up with TRBD2. CDR3 length: 16 amino acids. V shed 0 bases and J 5 bases; nucleotides not matched to a gene: 7. Per the germline V gene, CDR1 is DFQATT and CDR2 is SNEGSKA (reference sequence). CDR3 coding DNA: TGCAGTGCTAGAGACTTTAGCGGGAGGCTGGACAATGAGCAGTTCTTC. Translation: CSARDFSGRLDNEQFF.

Comments on this clonotype: A junction end diverges from the germline sequence, so it may reflect a read error. The J gene is TRBJ1-3, the V gene TRBV10-3; 8 nucleotides line up with TRBD1. Germline CDR1 is ENHRY and CDR2 is SYGVKD. The length of the CDR3 is 15 residues. The CDR3 DNA reads TGTGCCATCGGCCCGGACAGGGTATCTGGAAACACCACATATTTT. Translated, it gives CAIGPDRVSGNTTYF.

This clonotype was counted between two and nine times. The chain joins TRBV7-2 to TRBJ1-6, with 9 nucleotides matching TRBD1. V dropped 3 bases and J dropped 7; count of bases not matched to a gene: 7. The CDR3 has 16 residues. CDR1 is SGHTA and CDR2 is FQGNSA in the germline V gene. CDR3 DNA sequence: TGTGCCAGCAGCTTCACAGGGGGCGCCTGGAATTCACCCCTCCACTTT. Amino acid sequence: CASSFTGGAWNSPLHF.